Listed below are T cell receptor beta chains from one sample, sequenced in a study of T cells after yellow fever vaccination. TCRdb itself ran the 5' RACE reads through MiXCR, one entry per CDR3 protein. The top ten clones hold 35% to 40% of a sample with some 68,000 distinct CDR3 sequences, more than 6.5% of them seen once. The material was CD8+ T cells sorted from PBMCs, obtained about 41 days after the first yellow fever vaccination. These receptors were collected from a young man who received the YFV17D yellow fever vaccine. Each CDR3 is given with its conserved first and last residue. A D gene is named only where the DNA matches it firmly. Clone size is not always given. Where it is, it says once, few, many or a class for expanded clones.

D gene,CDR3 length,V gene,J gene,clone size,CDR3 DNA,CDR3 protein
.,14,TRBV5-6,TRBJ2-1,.,TGTGCCAGCAGCTCCGGGCTCCTCTACTATGAGCAGTTCTTC,CASSSGLLYYEQFF
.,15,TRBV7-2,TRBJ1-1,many,TGTGCCAGCAGCAAAGATACAGATATGAACACTGAAGCTTTCTTT,CASSKDTDMNTEAFF
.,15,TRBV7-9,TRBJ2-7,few,TGTGCCAGCAGCTTTGCGGTCGGGGCTTACTACGAGCAGTACTTC,CASSFAVGAYYEQYF
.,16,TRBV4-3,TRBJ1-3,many,TGCGCCAGCAGCGCAGGATCCGGGACCCACGGAAACACCATATATTTT,CASSAGSGTHGNTIYF
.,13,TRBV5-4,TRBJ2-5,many,TGTGCCAGCAGCCCGGAGATGGAAGAGACCCAGTACTTC,CASSPEMEETQYF
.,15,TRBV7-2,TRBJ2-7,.,TGTGCCAGCAGCTTAGTATGGGGGGCTGGTTACGAGCAGTACTTC,CASSLVWGAGYEQYF
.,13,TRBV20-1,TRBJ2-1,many,TGCAGTGCTAGTTTCCCTCCTTACAATGAGCAGTTCTTC,CSASFPPYNEQFF
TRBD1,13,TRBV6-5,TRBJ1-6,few,TGTGCCAGCAGTTCAGGGGGCAATTCACCCCTCCACTTT,CASSSGGNSPLHF
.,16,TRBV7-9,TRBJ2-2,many,TGTGCCAGCAGCTCTCCCTCGCAGGGGACCACCGGGGAGCTGTTTTTT,CASSSPSQGTTGELFF
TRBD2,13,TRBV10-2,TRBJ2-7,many,TGCGCCAGTCAGACTAGCGGCTCCTACGAGCAGTACTTC,CASQTSGSYEQYF
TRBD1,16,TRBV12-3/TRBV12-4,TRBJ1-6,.,TGTGCCAGCAGTTCATTTGGGACAGGCCATAATTCACCCCTCCACTTT,CASSSFGTGHNSPLHF
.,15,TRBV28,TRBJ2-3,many,TGTGCCAGCAGCCCGGGACAATTTTTCACAGATACGCAGTATTTT,CASSPGQFFTDTQYF
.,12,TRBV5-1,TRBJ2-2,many,TGCGCCAGCAGCTTGAGCGACGGGGAGCTGTTTTTT,CASSLSDGELFF
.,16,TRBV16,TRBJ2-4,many,TGTGCCAGCAGCCATGACGGGGAACTAGCCAAAAACATTCAGTACTTC,CASSHDGELAKNIQYF
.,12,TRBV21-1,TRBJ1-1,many,TGTGCCAGCAGCCTAGGGACCCGGGGAGCTTTCTTT,CASSLGTRGAFF
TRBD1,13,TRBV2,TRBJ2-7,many,TGTGCCAGCACCGGGACAGCCGGTTACGAGCAGTACTTC,CASTGTAGYEQYF
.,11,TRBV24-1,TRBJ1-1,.,TGTGCCACCAGTCTCTACACTGAAGCTTTCTTT,CATSLYTEAFF
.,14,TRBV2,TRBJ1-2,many,TGTGCCAGCAGTGAAGCTAAACGGAACTATGGCTACACCTTC,CASSEAKRNYGYTF
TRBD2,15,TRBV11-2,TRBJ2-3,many,TGTGCCAGCAGCTTAGCGGGGGGGGACACAGATACGCAGTATTTT,CASSLAGGDTDTQYF
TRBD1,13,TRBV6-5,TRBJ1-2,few,TGTGCCAGCAGGCCGGGACAGGGCAATGGCTACACCTTC,CASRPGQGNGYTF
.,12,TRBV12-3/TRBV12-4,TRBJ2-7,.,TGTGCCAGCAGTCCGACAGTATACGAGCAGTACTTC,CASSPTVYEQYF
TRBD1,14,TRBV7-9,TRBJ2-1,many,TGTGCCAGCAGTTGGGGACAGGGTAACAATGAGCAGTTCTTC,CASSWGQGNNEQFF
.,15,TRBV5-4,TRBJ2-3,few,TGTGCCAGCAGCTCCCCAGGGCTAAGCACAGATACGCAGTATTTT,CASSSPGLSTDTQYF
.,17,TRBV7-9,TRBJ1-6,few,TGTGCCAGCACCAACCATGGGAGGGGTGCTTATAATTCACCCCTCCACTTT,CASTNHGRGAYNSPLHF
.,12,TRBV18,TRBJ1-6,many,TGTGCCAGCTCACCAGATAATTCACCCCTCCACTTT,CASSPDNSPLHF
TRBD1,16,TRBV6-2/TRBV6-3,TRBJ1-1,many,TGTGCCAGCAGTTACTCGACGGCAGGGGGGAACACTGAAGCTTTCTTT,CASSYSTAGGNTEAFF
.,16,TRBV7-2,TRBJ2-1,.,TGTGCCAGCAGCTCCAGACCCTTACGGCCCTCCAATGAGCAGTTCTTC,CASSSRPLRPSNEQFF
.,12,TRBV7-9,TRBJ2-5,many,TGTGCCAGCAGCCTGCGGCTCGAGACCCAGTACTTC,CASSLRLETQYF
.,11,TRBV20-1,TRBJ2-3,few,TGCAGTGCTCCGACGTGGAATACGCAGTATTTT,CSAPTWNTQYF
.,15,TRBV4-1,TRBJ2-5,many,TGCGCCAGCAGCCAAGATCCGGGGGTCCAAGAGACCCAGTACTTC,CASSQDPGVQETQYF
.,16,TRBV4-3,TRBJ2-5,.,TGCGCCAGCAGCCAAGAGGCGGGACTCCCGGGGGAGACCCAGTACTTC,CASSQEAGLPGETQYF
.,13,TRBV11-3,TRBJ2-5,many,TGTGCCAGCAGTCTGGGAATGGAGGAGACCCAGTACTTC,CASSLGMEETQYF
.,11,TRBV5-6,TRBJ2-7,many,TGTGCCAGCAGCTTCCGGGACGAGCAGTACTTC,CASSFRDEQYF
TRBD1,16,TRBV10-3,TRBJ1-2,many,TGTGCCATCAGTGATGGGGGACAGGACCTTAAATATGGCTACACCTTC,CAISDGGQDLKYGYTF
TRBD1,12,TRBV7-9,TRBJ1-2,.,TGTGCCACCCCAGGGGGTGACTATGGCTACACCTTC,CATPGGDYGYTF
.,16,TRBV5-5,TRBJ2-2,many,TGTGCCAGCAGCGTCCGGGTCCCCACGGGCACCGGGGAGCTGTTTTTT,CASSVRVPTGTGELFF
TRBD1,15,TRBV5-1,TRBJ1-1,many,TGCGCCAGCAGCCATAGGACAGGGGTGAGCCCTGAAGCTTTCTTT,CASSHRTGVSPEAFF
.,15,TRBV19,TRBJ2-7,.,TGTGCCAGTAGTATTGGCCCGCCGGTGATCTACGAGCAGTACTTC,CASSIGPPVIYEQYF
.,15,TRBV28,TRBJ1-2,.,TGTGCCAGCAGTTTGGACAGCTATTTTAACTATGGCTACACCTTC,CASSLDSYFNYGYTF
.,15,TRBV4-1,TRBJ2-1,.,TGCGCCAGCAGCCCAGGTGAGGGACTGGACAATGAGCAGTTCTTC,CASSPGEGLDNEQFF
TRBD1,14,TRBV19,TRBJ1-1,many,TGTGCCAGTAGTCCCCCTGGGGACAGTTCTGAAGCTTTCTTT,CASSPPGDSSEAFF
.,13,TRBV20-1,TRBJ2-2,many,TGCAGTGCTAGCGGGCGTTTCACCGGGGAGCTGTTTTTT,CSASGRFTGELFF
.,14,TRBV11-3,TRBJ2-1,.,TGTGCCAGCAGCCCTTGGGGTCACTACAATGAGCAGTTCTTC,CASSPWGHYNEQFF
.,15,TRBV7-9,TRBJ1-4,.,TGTGCCAGCAGCGGCAACAGGGCCACTAATGAAAAACTGTTTTTT,CASSGNRATNEKLFF
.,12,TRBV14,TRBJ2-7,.,TGTGCCAGCAGCTGGCGGGATTACGAGCAGTACTTC,CASSWRDYEQYF
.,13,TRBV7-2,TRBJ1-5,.,TGTGCCAGCAGCTTGGGCCCCTATCAGCCCCAGCATTTT,CASSLGPYQPQHF
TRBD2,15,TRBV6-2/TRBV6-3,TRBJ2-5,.,TGTGCCAGCAGTACGGGACTAGCGGGTACCGTGGCCCAGTACTTC,CASSTGLAGTVAQYF
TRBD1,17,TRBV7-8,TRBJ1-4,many,TGTGCCAGCAGCCCACAGGGGGCCCCCCCTTGGGGTGAAAAACTGTTTTTT,CASSPQGAPPWGEKLFF
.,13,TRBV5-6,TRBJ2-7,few,TGTGCCAGCAGCGATCCGACAGGCTACGAGCAGTACTTC,CASSDPTGYEQYF
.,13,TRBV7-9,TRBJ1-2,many,TGTGCCAGCAGCTTAGCGCAGAGGGGTGGCTACACCTTC,CASSLAQRGGYTF
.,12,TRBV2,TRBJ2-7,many,TGTGCCAGCAGTGAAGGGGGATACGAGCAGTACTTC,CASSEGGYEQYF
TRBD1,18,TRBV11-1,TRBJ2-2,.,TGTGCCAGCAGCTTTCTGGCAGGGGGCGTAGCGTCTACCGGGGAGCTGTTTTTT,CASSFLAGGVASTGELFF
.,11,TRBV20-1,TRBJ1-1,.,TGCAGCGGGCCCCTGAACACTGAAGCTTTCTTT,CSGPLNTEAFF
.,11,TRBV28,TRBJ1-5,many,TGTGCCAGCAGCAGCTATCAGCCCCAGCATTTT,CASSSYQPQHF